The clone carrying this T cell receptor beta chain showed up just once. The data were obtained in a study of technical replicates of blood from a handful of donors. V was clipped by 1 base and J by 6 bases, with 13 bases between them. Germline CDR1 and CDR2: LNHDA and SQIVND (reference sequence). This CDR3 is built from 14 residues. Some clones are missing from TCRdb's copy, which holds only in-frame ones; the method was immunoSEQ multiplex PCR. The sample has roughly 80,000 clones, 96% seen once. This clonotype originated in a human donor in good health. Sequencing used T cells isolated from PBMCs. The chain couples TRBV19 to TRBJ2-7, with D possibly matching TRBD2 (5 bases). The CDR3 DNA sequence: TGTGCCAGTAGTATAGGCGGGCCTTTTGGCGAGCAGTACTTC. Residues: CASSIGGPFGEQYF.